This T cell receptor beta chain was found in a study of response to subunit inactivated influenza vaccine (dated by TCRdb to the late 2010s). In terms of the full investigation: Deep quantitative T cell receptor repertoire profiling was used in the study to track responses to a trivalent subunit inactivated influenza vaccine.

The library came from RT-PCR. Sequencing instrument: Illumina HiSeq 2500. Starting from the raw public reads, TCRdb applied fastp trimming at Q25, assembled clones with MiXCR and retained in-frame beta chains. All rows with the same CDR3 protein become a single entry with the most common DNA and genes. The sample yields around 470,000 distinct CDR3 sequences; approximately 7.8% were counted once. The biggest ten clones account for under 15% of the sample. Based on the germline V gene, the CDR1 and CDR2 sequences are MNHEY and SVGAGI. The CDR3, cysteine through phenylalanine, is 15 amino acids long. Just the 45-base CDR3 DNA is kept, in frame starting at base 1. A distance of 10 bases separates the germline ends of V and J, which lose 2 bases and 0 bases respectively. This clonotype was seen repeatedly, ten times or more. The antigen it binds to is not known. Base qualities are missing; no much larger clone stands one base away.

Study-wide findings and limitations: According to the authors, only a limited number of new T cells may be recruited by each seasonal influenza vaccination.

The chain couples TRBV6-5 to TRBJ1-2; the D gene lacks a confident call. The sample in question was PBMCs from blood, obtained roughly 24 months after vaccination. This receptor was obtained from a man between 50 and 70 years old who received an inactivated influenza vaccine. Donor details come from another sample of the same person, matched by shared clones. The DNA is as follows: TGTGCCAGCAGTTACGGGGAGGGCCCTAACTATGGCTACACCTTC. Translated, this is CASSYGEGPNYGYTF.